The rows below give T cell receptor beta chains drawn from one sample of a study of OX40 agonist ivuxolimab in advanced cancers. Data came from immunoSEQ multiplex PCR; TCRdb stores just in-frame clones and leaves some out. The repertoire holds tens of thousands of clones, with approximately 94% as singletons. The starting material was CD4+ or CD8+ T cells sorted from blood, obtained in a trial of the OX40 agonist ivuxolimab. The receptors derive from an adult with an advanced solid tumor such as melanoma, head and neck, liver or kidney cancer. CDR3s include the opening cysteine and the closing phenylalanine or tryptophan. The D gene is left open where the match is weak. Expanded clones are given a class, and other clones once, few, many or no size at all.

CDR3 protein: CASSDSQETQYF; CDR3 DNA: TGTGCCAGCAGTGACTCCCAAGAGACCCAGTACTTC; CDR3 length: 12; clone size: once; D gene: -; J gene: TRBJ2-5; V gene: TRBV6-5
CDR3 protein: CASSQGGRSFF; CDR3 DNA: TGTGCCAGCAGTCAGGGGGGGAGGTCTTTCTTT; CDR3 length: 11; clone size: -; D gene: TRBD1; J gene: TRBJ1-1; V gene: TRBV25-1
CDR3 protein: CASSIMGRAHNQPQHF; CDR3 DNA: TGTGCCAGTAGTATTATGGGCAGGGCCCACAATCAGCCCCAGCATTTT; CDR3 length: 16; clone size: -; D gene: -; J gene: TRBJ1-5; V gene: TRBV19
CDR3 protein: CASSQDRQGGDGNTIYF; CDR3 DNA: TGCGCCAGCAGCCAAGACCGCCAAGGAGGGGATGGAAACACCATATATTTT; CDR3 length: 17; clone size: -; D gene: -; J gene: TRBJ1-3; V gene: TRBV4-1
CDR3 protein: CASSRRYPGGLGDEQFF; CDR3 DNA: TGTGCCAGCAGCCGCAGGTACCCAGGCGGCTTGGGGGATGAGCAGTTCTTC; CDR3 length: 17; clone size: once; D gene: -; J gene: TRBJ2-1; V gene: TRBV27
CDR3 protein: CASSPPRAWAFF; CDR3 DNA: TGTGCCAGCAGTCCCCCGAGGGCTTGGGCTTTCTTT; CDR3 length: 12; clone size: -; D gene: -; J gene: TRBJ1-1; V gene: TRBV6-6
CDR3 protein: CASSLSTRGGLFF; CDR3 DNA: TGTGCCAGCAGTCTCTCGACCCGGGGCGGGCTGTTTTTT; CDR3 length: 13; clone size: once; D gene: -; J gene: TRBJ2-2; V gene: TRBV27
CDR3 protein: CASSHRYNEQFF; CDR3 DNA: TGCGCCAGCAGCCACAGGTACAATGAGCAGTTCTTC; CDR3 length: 12; clone size: -; D gene: -; J gene: TRBJ2-1; V gene: TRBV4-3
CDR3 protein: CASSQLPGGSYGYTF; CDR3 DNA: TGTGCCAGCAGCCAACTCCCGGGCGGGTCCTATGGCTACACCTTC; CDR3 length: 15; clone size: -; D gene: -; J gene: TRBJ1-2; V gene: TRBV14
CDR3 protein: CASTTLDRGPYNEQFF; CDR3 DNA: TGTGCCAGTACCACCTTAGACAGGGGACCATACAATGAGCAGTTCTTC; CDR3 length: 16; clone size: -; D gene: TRBD1; J gene: TRBJ2-1; V gene: TRBV19
CDR3 protein: CASSQDTRQGFYEQYF; CDR3 DNA: TGCGCCAGCAGCCAAGATACGAGACAGGGTTTCTACGAGCAGTACTTC; CDR3 length: 16; clone size: -; D gene: TRBD1; J gene: TRBJ2-7; V gene: TRBV4-1
CDR3 protein: CASSYDSLNTEAFF; CDR3 DNA: TGTGCCAGCAGTTACGATAGTTTAAACACTGAAGCTTTCTTT; CDR3 length: 14; clone size: -; D gene: -; J gene: TRBJ1-1; V gene: TRBV6-5
CDR3 protein: CASYRNTEAFF; CDR3 DNA: TGTGCCAGTTACCGGAACACTGAAGCTTTCTTT; CDR3 length: 11; clone size: -; D gene: -; J gene: TRBJ1-1; V gene: TRBV28
CDR3 protein: CASSPYSTDTQYF; CDR3 DNA: TGTGCCAGCAGTCCCTATAGCACAGATACGCAGTATTTT; CDR3 length: 13; clone size: once; D gene: -; J gene: TRBJ2-3; V gene: TRBV6-5
CDR3 protein: CASSLEGGTGNTIYF; CDR3 DNA: TGTGCCAGCAGTCTCGAGGGGGGGACTGGAAACACCATATATTTT; CDR3 length: 15; clone size: -; D gene: -; J gene: TRBJ1-3; V gene: TRBV6-4
CDR3 protein: CASSLGGSRPYEQYF; CDR3 DNA: TGTGCCAGCAGCTTAGGTGGTAGCCGGCCCTACGAGCAGTACTTC; CDR3 length: 15; clone size: once; D gene: -; J gene: TRBJ2-7; V gene: TRBV7-9
CDR3 protein: CASSPGGRTDTQYF; CDR3 DNA: TGTGCCAGCAGCCCGGGAGGGCGAACAGATACGCAGTATTTT; CDR3 length: 14; clone size: once; D gene: TRBD2; J gene: TRBJ2-3; V gene: TRBV13
CDR3 protein: CASSPGDSGATDTQYF; CDR3 DNA: TGTGCCAGCAGCCCCGGGGATAGCGGAGCCACAGATACGCAGTATTTT; CDR3 length: 16; clone size: -; D gene: -; J gene: TRBJ2-3; V gene: TRBV7-9
CDR3 protein: CASSPGTAFNEQYF; CDR3 DNA: TGTGCCAGTAGTCCCGGGACTGCCTTCAACGAGCAGTACTTC; CDR3 length: 14; clone size: -; D gene: -; J gene: TRBJ2-7; V gene: TRBV19
CDR3 protein: CASGGSKNIQYF; CDR3 DNA: TGTGCCAGCGGGGGGAGCAAAAACATTCAGTACTTC; CDR3 length: 12; clone size: -; D gene: -; J gene: TRBJ2-4; V gene: TRBV5-8
CDR3 protein: CASSLRSGEAPYNEQFF; CDR3 DNA: TGTGCCAGCAGCTTAAGGTCGGGGGAGGCCCCCTACAATGAGCAGTTCTTC; CDR3 length: 17; clone size: -; D gene: -; J gene: TRBJ2-1; V gene: TRBV13
CDR3 protein: CASSLTELALPDTQYF; CDR3 DNA: TGTGCCAGCAGCTTAACGGAACTAGCTTTGCCAGATACGCAGTATTTT; CDR3 length: 16; clone size: -; D gene: -; J gene: TRBJ2-3; V gene: TRBV7-6
CDR3 protein: CASSQAPQLGGYEQYF; CDR3 DNA: TGCGCCAGCAGCCAAGCTCCCCAGCTAGGGGGGTACGAGCAGTACTTC; CDR3 length: 16; clone size: -; D gene: -; J gene: TRBJ2-7; V gene: TRBV4-1
CDR3 protein: CASSIAFGGSYGYTF; CDR3 DNA: TGTGCCAGTAGTATCGCTTTTGGGGGCTCCTATGGCTACACCTTC; CDR3 length: 15; clone size: once; D gene: -; J gene: TRBJ1-2; V gene: TRBV19
CDR3 protein: CASSLGILYEQYF; CDR3 DNA: TGTGCCAGCAGCCTCGGGATTCTCTACGAGCAGTACTTC; CDR3 length: 13; clone size: -; D gene: -; J gene: TRBJ2-7; V gene: TRBV11-2
CDR3 protein: CASSPRQGLGNTEAFF; CDR3 DNA: TGTGCCAGCTCACCACGGCAAGGGTTAGGGAACACTGAAGCTTTCTTT; CDR3 length: 16; clone size: few; D gene: -; J gene: TRBJ1-1; V gene: TRBV18
CDR3 protein: CASSPNPGQGLLDTEAFF; CDR3 DNA: TGTGCCAGCAGCCCGAACCCGGGACAGGGGTTATTGGACACTGAAGCTTTCTTT; CDR3 length: 18; clone size: -; D gene: TRBD1; J gene: TRBJ1-1; V gene: TRBV2
CDR3 protein: CASSTGQGDEQYF; CDR3 DNA: TGCGCCAGCAGCACCGGACAGGGCGACGAGCAGTACTTC; CDR3 length: 13; clone size: -; D gene: TRBD1; J gene: TRBJ2-7; V gene: TRBV4-1
CDR3 protein: CASSMGLANEKLFF; CDR3 DNA: TGTGCCAGTAGTATGGGGTTAGCTAATGAAAAACTGTTTTTT; CDR3 length: 14; clone size: -; D gene: -; J gene: TRBJ1-4; V gene: TRBV19
CDR3 protein: CATSRDVPEQFF; CDR3 DNA: TGTGCCACCAGCAGAGATGTCCCTGAGCAGTTCTTC; CDR3 length: 12; clone size: -; D gene: -; J gene: TRBJ2-1; V gene: TRBV15
CDR3 protein: CAISEFSSGGPPYEQYF; CDR3 DNA: TGTGCCATCAGTGAGTTCTCTAGCGGGGGGCCACCCTACGAGCAGTACTTC; CDR3 length: 17; clone size: once; D gene: TRBD2; J gene: TRBJ2-7; V gene: TRBV10-3
CDR3 protein: CARHRLAVPHDEQFF; CDR3 DNA: TGTGCCCGTCACCGACTAGCCGTCCCCCACGATGAGCAGTTCTTC; CDR3 length: 15; clone size: -; D gene: TRBD2; J gene: TRBJ2-1; V gene: TRBV10-3
CDR3 protein: CASSFEGWGNTIYF; CDR3 DNA: TGTGCCAGCAGTTTTGAGGGTTGGGGAAACACCATATATTTT; CDR3 length: 14; clone size: -; D gene: -; J gene: TRBJ1-3; V gene: TRBV28
CDR3 protein: CASSQDPGGGDGYTF; CDR3 DNA: TGCGCCAGCAGCCAAGATCCCGGGGGGGGCGACGGCTACACCTTC; CDR3 length: 15; clone size: -; D gene: -; J gene: TRBJ1-2; V gene: TRBV4-1
CDR3 protein: CASSPLRVWGARRNEQFF; CDR3 DNA: TGTGCCAGCAGTCCGCTCCGGGTGTGGGGGGCGCGTAGGAATGAGCAGTTCTTC; CDR3 length: 18; clone size: -; D gene: -; J gene: TRBJ2-1; V gene: TRBV28
CDR3 protein: CASSLSAGRFIHQPQHF; CDR3 DNA: TGTGCCAGCAGTTTATCGGCGGGACGGTTTATCCATCAGCCCCAGCATTTT; CDR3 length: 17; clone size: -; D gene: -; J gene: TRBJ1-5; V gene: TRBV27
CDR3 protein: CASSIGQIYEQYF; CDR3 DNA: TGTGCCAGCAGCATAGGACAGATCTACGAGCAGTACTTC; CDR3 length: 13; clone size: -; D gene: -; J gene: TRBJ2-7; V gene: TRBV11-2
CDR3 protein: CASSLVGTGEAEKLFF; CDR3 DNA: TGTGCCAGCAGCTTAGTGGGGACAGGGGAGGCTGAAAAACTGTTTTTT; CDR3 length: 16; clone size: -; D gene: TRBD1; J gene: TRBJ1-4; V gene: TRBV7-9
CDR3 protein: CASSQDAPGGGGYTF; CDR3 DNA: TGCGCCAGCAGCCAGGATGCCCCAGGGGGCGGGGGCTACACCTTC; CDR3 length: 15; clone size: -; D gene: TRBD1; J gene: TRBJ1-2; V gene: TRBV4-3
CDR3 protein: CSARLAGGPNTGELFF; CDR3 DNA: TGCAGCGCCCGACTAGCGGGAGGGCCGAACACCGGGGAGCTGTTTTTT; CDR3 length: 16; clone size: once; D gene: TRBD2; J gene: TRBJ2-2; V gene: TRBV29-1
CDR3 protein: CASSGGQGTYEQYF; CDR3 DNA: TGTGCCAGCAGCGGAGGACAGGGGACCTACGAGCAGTACTTC; CDR3 length: 14; clone size: -; D gene: TRBD1; J gene: TRBJ2-7; V gene: TRBV9
CDR3 protein: CAYRQGGTQYF; CDR3 DNA: TGTGCCTACAGGCAAGGGGGGACCCAGTACTTC; CDR3 length: 11; clone size: once; D gene: -; J gene: TRBJ2-5; V gene: TRBV11-2
CDR3 protein: CASSLGATEAFF; CDR3 DNA: TGTGCCAGCAGCCTAGGGGCGACTGAAGCTTTCTTT; CDR3 length: 12; clone size: once; D gene: -; J gene: TRBJ1-1; V gene: TRBV7-9
CDR3 protein: CASSQDARQGLYGYTF; CDR3 DNA: TGCGCCAGCAGCCAAGATGCGAGACAGGGACTCTATGGCTACACCTTC; CDR3 length: 16; clone size: once; D gene: TRBD1; J gene: TRBJ1-2; V gene: TRBV4-1
CDR3 protein: CASAPGLAGVNEQFF; CDR3 DNA: TGTGCTAGTGCCCCGGGACTAGCGGGAGTCAATGAGCAGTTCTTC; CDR3 length: 15; clone size: -; D gene: TRBD2; J gene: TRBJ2-1; V gene: TRBV12-5
CDR3 protein: CASSPDLETQYF; CDR3 DNA: TGTGCCAGCAGCCCCGATCTGGAGACCCAGTACTTC; CDR3 length: 12; clone size: once; D gene: -; J gene: TRBJ2-5; V gene: TRBV7-3
CDR3 protein: CASTQREGHGEQFF; CDR3 DNA: TGTGCCAGCACCCAGCGGGAGGGCCACGGGGAGCAGTTCTTC; CDR3 length: 14; clone size: -; D gene: TRBD2; J gene: TRBJ2-1; V gene: TRBV5-6
CDR3 protein: CASSVGRAWETGELFF; CDR3 DNA: TGTGCCAGCAGCGTTGGGAGGGCCTGGGAGACCGGGGAGCTGTTTTTT; CDR3 length: 16; clone size: -; D gene: TRBD2; J gene: TRBJ2-2; V gene: TRBV9
CDR3 protein: CASSSQGADYGYTF; CDR3 DNA: TGCGCCAGCAGCTCCCAGGGGGCGGACTATGGCTACACCTTC; CDR3 length: 14; clone size: -; D gene: TRBD1; J gene: TRBJ1-2; V gene: TRBV4-1
CDR3 protein: CASSQDWNSNQPQHF; CDR3 DNA: TGCGCCAGCAGCCAAGATTGGAATAGCAATCAGCCCCAGCATTTT; CDR3 length: 15; clone size: -; D gene: -; J gene: TRBJ1-5; V gene: TRBV4-3
CDR3 protein: CASSLFPLAGAMSYEQYF; CDR3 DNA: TGCGCCAGCAGCCTCTTCCCACTAGCGGGAGCGATGTCGTACGAGCAGTACTTC; CDR3 length: 18; clone size: -; D gene: TRBD2; J gene: TRBJ2-7; V gene: TRBV4-1